Following are 28 T cell receptor beta chains from one sample sequenced in a study of T cells in localized non-small cell lung cancer. The assay was immunoSEQ multiplex PCR, and TCRdb's table has in-frame clones only and misses some. The data show about 13,000 clones, 28% seen once. The sequences come from lung tumor tissue, collected before any cancer treatment. The receptor set was obtained from a female donor over 55 with stage I lung adenocarcinoma.

The rearrangement links TRBV19 to TRBJ1-6; the match to TRBD1 covers 8 bases. This CDR3 has 13 amino acids. V lost 5 bases, J lost 8 bases, and 2 bases stayed unmatched. Germline values: CDR1 LNHDA, CDR2 SQIVND (reference sequence). The CDR3 sequence is CASSSTGDSPLHF. CDR3 nucleotides: TGTGCCAGTAGTTCGACAGGGGATTCACCCCTCCACTTT. The variable domain in full, completed from reference TRBV19 and TRBJ1-6, reads DGGITQSPKYLFRKEGQNVTLSCEQNLNHDAMYWYRQDPGQGLRLIYYSQIVNDFQKGDIAEGYSVSREKKESFPLTVTSAQKNPTAFYLCASSSTGDSPLHFGNGTRLTVT.

This clone turned up a few times. The V and J genes are TRBV30 and TRBJ1-3; D ambiguous. CDR3 length: 12 amino acids. CDR1 and CDR2 (germline): GTSNPN, SVGIG (reference sequence). V lost 0 bases and J lost 7, with 7 bases in between. The CDR3 nucleotides read TGTGCCTGGAGTGTACAGCTCAACACCATATATTTT. Protein: CAWSVQLNTIYF.

The chain is built from TRBV19 and TRBJ2-7; D is tentatively TRBD1 or TRBD2 (5 bases each). This CDR3 comprises 15 residues. Trimming pared 7 bases from V and 2 bases from J, leaving 18 bases between. Germline V CDR1 and CDR2: LNHDA, SQIVND (reference sequence). The CDR3 coding sequence is TGTGCCAGTAATGGGGTTTCCCAGGGAGCCTACGAGCAGTACTTC. It codes for CASNGVSQGAYEQYF. The complete variable domain, with remaining parts taken from reference TRBV19 and TRBJ2-7, reads DGGITQSPKYLFRKEGQNVTLSCEQNLNHDAMYWYRQDPGQGLRLIYYSQIVNDFQKGDIAEGYSVSREKKESFPLTVTSAQKNPTAFYLCASNGVSQGAYEQYFGPGTRLTVT.

In nucleotides, the CDR3 is TGTGTCGTATGGGGGTGGCTGAACACTGAAGCTTTCTTT. This sequence encodes CVVWGWLNTEAFF. The rearrangement uses TRBV6-8 and TRBJ1-1; TRBD1 might be the D (5 bases). CDR3 length: 13 amino acids. CDR1 MNHGY and CDR2 SAAAGT come from the germline V gene.

The chain links TRBV18 to TRBJ2-5; D is undetermined. Trimming took 3 bases from V and 1 from J, leaving 9 bases between them. This CDR3 has 14 amino acids. Germline V gives CDR1 KGHSH, CDR2 LQKENI. In DNA form, the CDR3 reads TGTGCCAGCTCACCCCGATTACTCCAAGAGACCCAGTACTTC. Residues: CASSPRLLQETQYF.

V usage is TRBV30 and J usage is TRBJ1-5; D might be TRBD1 (5 bases). Trimming took 2 bases from V and 3 from J, leaving 8 bases between them. CDR1 and CDR2 (germline): GTSNPN, SVGIG (reference sequence). The CDR3 has 13 residues. CDR3 sequence: CAWSMDINQPQHF. In nucleotides, the CDR3 is TGTGCCTGGAGTATGGACATCAATCAGCCCCAGCATTTT.

This clone was seen more than once but under ten times. The chain carries TRBV6-8 and TRBJ1-1; D uncertain. The CDR3 runs to 13 residues. Germline loops: CDR1 MNHGY, CDR2 SAAAGT. The ends were cut back, 0 bases at V and 1 base at J, with 3 bases in the middle. CDR3 loop: CASSYSRNTEAFF. CDR3 in DNA: TGTGCCAGCAGTTACTCGAGGAACACTGAAGCTTTCTTT.

This clone was seen a few times. The V and J genes are TRBV11-3 and TRBJ1-2, with 10 bases fitting TRBD1. This CDR3 is 15 amino acids long. V lost 6 bases and J lost 6; bases outside the gene matches: 10. CDR1 is SGHNT, CDR2 YENEEA, per germline. As DNA, the CDR3 is TGTGCCAGCAGGTTTCCAGACAGGGGGCAACATGGCTACACCTTC. This gives the protein CASRFPDRGQHGYTF.

This clone was observed a handful of times. The V call is TRBV19, the J call TRBJ2-3; TRBD1 agrees at 7 bases. The V gene end was trimmed by 1 base and the J gene end by 2 bases; junction bases not matched to a gene: 6. The CDR3 is made up of 16 amino acids. Per germline, CDR1 LNHDA and CDR2 SQIVND (reference sequence). The CDR3 DNA sequence: TGTGCCAGTAGTATAGCGGGCAGGGGGATCACAGATACGCAGTATTTT. Encoded protein: CASSIAGRGITDTQYF.

This clone was seen only a few times. V is TRBV28 and J is TRBJ1-1; D is uncertain. The germline CDR1 and CDR2 sequences are MDHEN and SYDVKM. Trimming stripped 3 bases from V and 3 bases from J, with 11 bases between. This CDR3 has 14 residues. CDR3 DNA: TGTGCCAGCAGTTTCCCCCGACCGCACACTGAAGCTTTCTTT. This sequence encodes CASSFPRPHTEAFF.

The V call is TRBV11-3, the J call TRBJ2-3; D may be TRBD2 (6 bases). The CDR3 is 16 amino acids. The ends were cut back, 5 bases at V and 1 base at J, with 16 bases in the middle. Per germline, CDR1 SGHNT and CDR2 YENEEA. The CDR3 loop reads CASSTGTPGGTDTQYF. The CDR3 DNA follows: TGTGCCAGCAGCACGGGGACGCCGGGGGGCACAGATACGCAGTATTTT.

V and J are TRBV18 and TRBJ2-5; 10 nucleotides align to TRBD1. This CDR3 comprises 15 residues. Germline V gene data show CDR1 as KGHSH and CDR2 as LQKENI. V trimming: 2 bases; J trimming: 5 bases; junction bases outside the gene matches: 5. CDR3 in DNA: TGTGCCAGCTCACCAAGACAGGGGGCGCGGGAGACCCAGTACTTC. This gives the protein CASSPRQGARETQYF.

This clone has more than one count but fewer than ten. The CDR3 bases are TGTGCCAGCAGTGAACAAATAGAGACCCAGTACTTC. Translated, it gives CASSEQIETQYF. The genes are TRBV9 and TRBJ2-5; D remains ambiguous. V was clipped by 5 bases and J by 4 bases, with 9 bases between them. CDR1 is SGDLS and CDR2 is YYNGEE in the germline V gene. The CDR3 is made up of 12 amino acids.

This clone has at least ten counts. The chain couples TRBV9 to TRBJ2-2; the match to TRBD2 covers 8 bases. CDR1 and CDR2 (germline): SGDLS, YYNGEE. The length of the CDR3 is 17 residues. V trimming: 0 bases; J trimming: 2 bases; junction bases outside the gene matches: 6. The chain's CDR3 is CASSVVAGGLNTGELFF. The CDR3 DNA is TGTGCCAGCAGCGTAGTGGCGGGGGGCCTAAACACCGGGGAGCTGTTTTTT.

V and J are TRBV10-2 and TRBJ1-1; 9 positions agree with TRBD1. Trimming at V came to 7 bases and at J to 0 bases, leaving 3 bases not matched to a gene. Germline loops: CDR1 WSHSY, CDR2 SAAADI. CDR3 length equals 14 residues. The CDR3 loop reads CASTGTGMNTEAFF. DNA of the CDR3: TGCGCCAGCACCGGGACAGGGATGAACACTGAAGCTTTCTTT.

With regard to this clone: Sequence at one end of the junction differs from germline and may be a read error. The CDR3 sequence: CASSYADNTGELFF. CDR3 in DNA: TGTGCCAGCAGTTATGCAGATAACACCGGAGAGCTGTTTTTT. This chain connects TRBV6-8 to TRBJ2-2; D gene ambiguous. Germline loops: CDR1 MNHGY, CDR2 SAAAGT. This CDR3 has 14 residues.

This clone was observed a single time. The V call is TRBV30, the J call TRBJ2-7, with 7 nucleotides matching TRBD1. This CDR3 contains 13 residues. V lost 2 bases, J lost 5 bases, and 6 bases stayed unmatched. CDR1 is GTSNPN and CDR2 is SVGIG in the germline V gene (reference sequence). The CDR3 nucleotides read TGTGCCTGGAGTAGGGGACAGATCGACGAGCAGTACTTC. It translates to CAWSRGQIDEQYF.

This clone has at least ten counts. The V call is TRBV6-8, the J call TRBJ1-4, with D unclear. With 7 bases removed from V and 2 bases from J, the gap between germline ends came to 11 bases. The CDR3 sequence is 14 residues long. Germline CDR1 is MNHGY and CDR2 is SAAAGT. The CDR3 loop is CASKGWVTNEKLFF. In nucleotides, the CDR3 is TGTGCCAGCAAAGGATGGGTCACTAATGAAAAACTGTTTTTT.

This clone was counted only a few times. The chain is built from TRBV2 and TRBJ1-5; D gene unclear. The CDR3 is 12 residues long. Trimming pared 6 bases from V and 3 bases from J, leaving 6 bases between. Germline CDR1 SNHLY, CDR2 FYNNEI. In DNA, the CDR3 is TGTGCCAGCAGACACAACAATCAGCCCCAGCATTTT. It is translated as CASRHNNQPQHF.

The sample holds a few counts of this clone. J is TRBJ1-1 and V is TRBV28, with no clear D. V was pared by 8 bases and J by 1 base, with 14 bases between. The CDR3 loop spans 14 amino acids. The germline CDR1 and CDR2 sequences are MDHEN and SYDVKM. The CDR3 reads CASFDSWGNTEAFF. The DNA of the CDR3 is TGTGCCAGCTTCGATAGTTGGGGGAACACTGAAGCTTTCTTT.

There are many counts of this clone. The V gene is TRBV11-3, the J gene TRBJ1-4, with D possibly TRBD1 on 5 matching bases. Trimming removed 5 bases at V and 0 bases at J, with 10 bases between. Germline CDR1 reads SGHNT; CDR2 reads YENEEA. The CDR3 totals 15 residues. The chain's CDR3 is CASSLWGATNEKLFF. Here the CDR3 DNA reads TGTGCCAGCAGCCTATGGGGGGCAACTAATGAAAAACTGTTTTTT.

This clone turned up a few times. The chain has TRBV11-3 and TRBJ1-2; D gene uncertain. From germline, CDR1 is SGHNT and CDR2 YENEEA. CDR3 length: 18 amino acids. Trimming took off 1 base at V and 0 bases at J, with 18 bases between the two ends. The CDR3 region has the DNA TGTGCCAGCAGCTTAGGGTTGAGTCAGTCCCCAGCTAACTATGGCTACACCTTC. Its protein product is CASSLGLSQSPANYGYTF.

This clone qualifies as medium-sized. This sequence joins TRBV11-3 and TRBJ2-2; tentative D call: TRBD2 (6 bases). V was shortened by 3 bases and J by 5 bases, with 13 bases between the two germline ends. The V gene's germline CDR1 is SGHNT and CDR2 YENEEA. The CDR3 consists of 15 residues. CDR3 coding DNA: TGTGCCAGCAGCTTGCGGGAAAGGGTAACCGGGGAGCTGTTTTTT. It encodes CASSLRERVTGELFF. Combining the CDR3 with reference TRBV11-3 and TRBJ2-2 gives the whole variable domain EAGVVQSPRYKIIEKKQPVAFWCNPISGHNTLYWYLQNLGQGPELLIRYENEEAVDDSQLPKDRFSAERLKGVDSTLKIQPAELGDSAVYLCASSLRERVTGELFFGEGSRLTVL.

The chain joins TRBV14 to TRBJ2-2; TRBD2 matches 8 bases. V lost 2 bases and J lost 0; bases outside the gene matches: 5. The CDR3 covers 17 residues. Germline V gene lookup returns CDR1 SGHDN and CDR2 FVKESK. CDR3 coding DNA: TGTGCCAGCAGCCAACCCAGCGGGGGACCGAACACCGGGGAGCTGTTTTTT. Translating gives CASSQPSGGPNTGELFF.

This chain connects TRBV11-3 to TRBJ1-5; D may be TRBD1 (5 bases). The CDR3 length is 15 residues. Between the trimmed V and J ends, which lost 5 bases and 6 bases, there was a span of 17 bases. CDR1 and CDR2 (germline): SGHNT, YENEEA. The DNA for the CDR3 is TGTGCCAGCAGCCTTGATTCAAGGGGCGGTCAGCCCCAGCATTTT. This gives the protein CASSLDSRGGQPQHF. The whole variable domain, remainder taken from reference TRBV11-3 and TRBJ1-5, is EAGVVQSPRYKIIEKKQPVAFWCNPISGHNTLYWYLQNLGQGPELLIRYENEEAVDDSQLPKDRFSAERLKGVDSTLKIQPAELGDSAVYLCASSLDSRGGQPQHFGDGTRLSIL.

This clone was detected only a few times. The J gene is TRBJ1-1, the V gene TRBV6-8; D is perhaps TRBD1 (5 bases). Between the trimmed V and J ends, which lost 5 bases and 5 bases, there was a span of 15 bases. Germline V gene data show CDR1 as MNHGY and CDR2 as SAAAGT. This CDR3 region has 14 residues. As DNA, the CDR3 is TGTGCCAGCAGTGAGTACCCGGGGGGAACTGAAGCTTTCTTT. This codes for CASSEYPGGTEAFF.

This clone was seen a handful of times. The gene calls are TRBV19 and TRBJ2-1; 10 nucleotides match TRBD2. The CDR3 length is 17 residues. CDR1 is LNHDA and CDR2 is SQIVND in the germline V gene (reference sequence). Trimming cost V 0 bases and J 8 bases; bases outside gene matches: 10. The CDR3 DNA sequence: TGTGCCAGTAGTATAGATCTCAGACTAGCGGGTATAGATGAGCAGTTCTTC. As protein: CASSIDLRLAGIDEQFF.

There are a few counts of this clone. The chain uses TRBV10-3 and TRBJ1-1; D gene ambiguous. This CDR3 has 12 amino acids. Germline-derived CDR1 and CDR2 are ENHRY and SYGVKD. V lost 0 bases to trimming and J lost 5 bases, with 4 bases between them. DNA of the CDR3: TGTGCCATCAGTGAGTCGGAAACTGAAGCTTTCTTT. Translating it yields CAISESETEAFF.